The TCR beta chain described here comes from a study of T cells in localized non-small cell lung cancer. Here immunoSEQ multiplex PCR was the method, and the copy in TCRdb shows in-frame clones only, minus some. This table has about 1,900 clones, approximately 25% appearing once. This sequence originates from a female donor at least 60 years old with stage I lung adenocarcinoma. The sequencing here drew on lung tumor tissue, taken before any cancer treatment.

In DNA form, the CDR3 reads TGTGCCACCAGCAGAGACCAGGGAGCGATTGATCAGCCCCAGCATTTT. Protein sequence: CATSRDQGAIDQPQHF. V is TRBV15 and J is TRBJ1-5; D is perhaps TRBD1 (5 bases). CDR1 and CDR2 (germline): LNHNV, YYDKDF (reference sequence). CDR3 length: 16 amino acids. Trimming pared 0 bases from V and 5 bases from J, leaving 14 bases between.